This T cell receptor (beta chain) is from a study of beta chain features in type 1 diabetes (dated by TCRdb to 2016 to 2019). Regarding the study in general: Mean age, gender distribution, total cell number and subset yield did not differ between patients and healthy donors. Across all samples, 90 million to 130 million sorted cells were examined, and cell number per subset correlated strongly with RNA yield. The study compared TCRB repertoires of sorted circulating CD4+ T cell subsets between recently diagnosed type 1 diabetes patients and matched healthy donors. Naive and central memory subsets were obtained from all 28 donors, but regulatory and stem cell-like memory subsets were isolated from only 8 patients and roughly eight healthy donors. On the study overall, not on this receptor specifically: Because the HLA sub-analyses included only small numbers of individuals, any influence of HLA type on TCRB rearrangement was left unresolved. Sequencing cDNA rather than genomic DNA could over-represent highly expressing activated cells, although activation and CD3 levels did not differ between groups. PCR may preferentially amplify shorter templates, but because patient and control samples were amplified and corrected together, any resulting skew would affect both groups equally. In all four CD4+ subsets, TCRB CDR3 length was moderately but significantly shorter in type 1 diabetes patients. Naive, central memory and regulatory TCRB repertoires appeared more similar among patients than among healthy donors. Patients with type 1 diabetes made fewer insertions and deleted more nucleotides at VDJ recombination sites, implying thymic rearrangement abnormalities.

From each donor, a single peripheral blood sample of about 100 mL on average was drawn into heparinised tubes. Naive, central memory, regulatory and stem cell-like memory CD4+ T cells were sorted on a BD FACSAria II using a panel including CD45RO, CCR7, CD25, CD127, CD95 and CD27. Every sorted population had a purity above 95%. PBMCs were separated immediately by Lymphoprep density gradient centrifugation and were stained directly, without being cultured. To minimize batch effects, samples were stained and sorted in pairs, one healthy donor with one patient per experiment. The entire isolated RNA was reverse transcribed using the High Capacity cDNA Reverse Transcription Kit, and thus expressed TCRB transcripts were sequenced. Naive, central memory and regulatory T cell samples underwent deep immunoSEQ sequencing, averaging about 3.57 million total reads per sample. After sorted cells were lysed in RLT buffer, RNA was extracted with DNase-treated RNeasy Micro or Mini kits, with the choice depending on cell number. Each cell subset was processed on its own to prevent cross-contamination, while patient and healthy donor samples were processed together. Using the immunoSEQ multiplex PCR, TCRB sequences were amplified from cDNA into 87-bp fragments spanning the CDR3 region. The amplicons were sequenced using the Illumina HiSeq platform. The published analysis was carried out like this. PCR bias was computationally corrected using synthetic template baselines, reads within Hamming distance 2 were collapsed, and singletons that could not be merged were discarded. Reads were aligned to IMGT to assign V, D and J genes, CDR3 length, and insertions or deletions at six rearrangement sites. Within each subset, clonotype counts were normalized to sorted cell number, after which true diversity and Gini coefficients were computed with the tcR R package. The overlap coefficient, calculated on TCRB nucleotide sequences, was used to quantify repertoire sharing. The table was pulled from immuneACCESS by TCRdb, which kept in-frame rearrangements only. Such tables lose some clones; where checked, under half of the loss comes from unresolved V genes, and the rest has no known cause. The D gene and trimming were derived from the DNA, and the V and J assignments and clone size from that table. The sample table lists roughly 150,000 clones, around 7.9% of them with a count of one. The ten largest clones capture 0.5% of the sample.

As concerns this clone: Its antigen is currently not known. Nothing much larger sits one base from this clone, and base qualities are not available.

Looking up the germline V gene yields CDR1 SQVTM and CDR2 ANQGSEA. The CDR3 starts with the cysteine, ends with the phenylalanine, and has 14 residues. Only the CDR3 DNA stays, 42 bases, in frame from base 1. Trimming costs V 7 bases and J 5 bases, and their ends lie 17 bases apart. The chain couples TRBV29-1 to TRBJ1-4, with TRBD1 tentatively as D gene (6 bases match). The TCR sequence derives from a man aged 18-30 years with type 1 diabetes. The source material was central memory CD4+ T cells from blood. The DNA sequence is TGCAGCGCGCCTGTCGGGGGGCCGAATGAAAAACTGTTTTTT. This yields the protein CSAPVGGPNEKLFF. The CDR3, completed at both ends by the reference TRBV29-1 and TRBJ1-4 genes, gives the full variable domain SAVISQKPSRDICQRGTSLTIQCQVDSQVTMMFWYRQQPGQSLTLIATANQGSEATYESGFVIDKFPISRPNLTFSTLTVSNMSPEDSSIYLCSAPVGGPNEKLFFGSGTQLSVL.